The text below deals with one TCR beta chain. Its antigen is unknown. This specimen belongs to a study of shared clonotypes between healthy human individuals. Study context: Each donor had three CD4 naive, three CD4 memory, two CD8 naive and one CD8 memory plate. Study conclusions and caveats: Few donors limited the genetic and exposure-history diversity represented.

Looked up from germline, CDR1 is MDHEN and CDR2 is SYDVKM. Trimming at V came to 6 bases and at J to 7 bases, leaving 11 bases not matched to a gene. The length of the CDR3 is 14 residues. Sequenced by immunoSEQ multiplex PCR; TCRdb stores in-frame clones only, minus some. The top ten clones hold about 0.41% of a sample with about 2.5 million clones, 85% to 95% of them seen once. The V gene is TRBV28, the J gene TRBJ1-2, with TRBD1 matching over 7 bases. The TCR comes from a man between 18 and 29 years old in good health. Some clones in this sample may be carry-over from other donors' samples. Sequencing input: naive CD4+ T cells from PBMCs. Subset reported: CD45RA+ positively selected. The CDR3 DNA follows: TGTGCCAGCAGGAAGCAGGGGGAATGGGGTGGCTACACCTTC. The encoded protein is CASRKQGEWGGYTF.